This paragraph covers one T cell receptor (beta chain) sequence. The data stem from a study of blood T cell repertoires in COVID-19. Whole-study context: The cDNA or gDNA used as material had been derived from T cells, B-cell-depleted T cells, or PBMCs.

This CDR3 spans 15 amino acids. V was cut by 3 bases and J by 2 bases, with 12 bases left in between. Germline assignment: CDR1 SGDLS and CDR2 YYNGEE. As handled by the study authors: Nucleated cell number was recorded as an estimate derived from reference gene primer amplification. Clones were read by immunoSEQ multiplex PCR, and TCRdb kept only the in-frame ones, dropping some. The V and J calls and clone size are taken from that table; D and trimming were inferred from the DNA. The sample lists more than 110,000 clones; 82% were seen once. This clonotype was sampled from a woman aged 80 or over with acute or convalescent COVID-19. The chain recombines TRBV9 with TRBJ2-1; a possible D gene is TRBD1 (7 bases). Input material: peripheral blood. This CDR3 reads CASSASDRAYNEQFF. As DNA, the CDR3 is TGTGCCAGCAGCGCTAGCGACAGGGCCTACAATGAGCAGTTCTTC.